Shown below are 2 T cell receptor beta chains from a single sample sequenced in a study of T cell changes during pregnancy in multiple sclerosis. The repertoire was sequenced with immunoSEQ multiplex PCR; TCRdb's copy has only in-frame clones and lacks some. The sample lists around 130,000 clones, roughly 96% seen once, with over 0.35% in the top ten. Sequences were derived from peripheral blood, sampled after pregnancy. Every receptor here comes from a female donor with multiple sclerosis, enrolled in a pregnancy study.

This clone occurred a few times. The J gene is TRBJ2-7, the V gene TRBV7-8; TRBD2 aligns across 7 bases. The CDR3 runs to 14 residues. V dropped 5 bases and J dropped 2; count of bases not matched to a gene: 6. Germline CDR1 is SGHVS and CDR2 is FQNEAQ. The CDR3 coding sequence is TGTGCCAGCAGCCACGCTAGCGGCCCCTACGAGCAGTACTTC. It codes for CASSHASGPYEQYF.

This chain joins TRBV6-1 and TRBJ2-7, with 11 nucleotides matching TRBD2. Unmatched junction bases numbered 6, after V lost 6 bases and J lost 5 bases. CDR1 is MNHNS, CDR2 SASEGT, per germline. This CDR3 has 14 residues. CDR3 protein: CASSQLAGENEQYF. The CDR3 coding sequence is TGTGCCAGCAGCCAACTAGCGGGAGAAAACGAGCAGTACTTC.